This T cell receptor (beta chain) was sequenced during a study of response to subunit inactivated influenza vaccine. Study outcomes and limitations: The authors suggested that few new T cells are recruited per seasonal influenza vaccination.

TCRdb re-analysed the RT-PCR reads in MiXCR, keeping a single row per CDR3 protein. The profile covers hundreds of thousands of distinct CDR3 sequences, with 11% to 15% appearing a single time and less than 7% taken by the ten largest. CDR3 length: 12 amino acids. Germline CDR1 reads MDHEN; CDR2 reads SYDVKM. Trimming removed 5 bases from V and 9 bases from J, with 11 bases in between. Comment on this clonotype: Its antigen remains unknown.

This chain joins TRBV28 and TRBJ1-5; D unclear. The sequencing here drew on PBMCs from blood, taken roughly 2 weeks before vaccination. The receptor was isolated from a man between 45 and 60 years old who received an inactivated influenza vaccine. CDR3 residues: CASSPQRGPQHF. CDR3 bases: TGTGCCAGCAGTCCCCAACGGGGGCCCCAGCATTTT. The whole variable domain, filled in from reference TRBV28 and TRBJ1-5, reads DVKVTQSSRYLVKRTGEKVFLECVQDMDHENMFWYRQDPGLGLRLIYFSYDVKMKEKGDIPEGYSVSREKKERFSLILESASTNQTSMYLCASSPQRGPQHFGDGTRLSIL.